This note documents a single TCR beta chain sequence. Its antigen is not known. The ends were cut back, 1 base at V and 6 bases at J, with 9 bases in the middle. This CDR3 is 13 amino acids long. Germline assignment: CDR1 SNHLY and CDR2 FYNNEI. Clones were sequenced by immunoSEQ multiplex PCR, and TCRdb holds only the in-frame ones, with some missing. The data contain around 17,000 clones, around 89% of them seen just once; the ten biggest clones take up under 4.5%. The data originate from a study of T cells in localized non-small cell lung cancer. Study outcomes and limitations: Among the top 100 tumor clones, a median roughly 57 appeared in adjacent lung.

The sample was peripheral blood, taken before any cancer treatment. The V call is TRBV2, the J call TRBJ1-2; D uncertain. The TCR originated in a male donor at least 60 years old with stage II squamous cell lung carcinoma. The CDR3 DNA follows: TGTGCCAGCAGTGAAGAATACCTGGATGGCTACACCTTC. Translating gives CASSEEYLDGYTF.